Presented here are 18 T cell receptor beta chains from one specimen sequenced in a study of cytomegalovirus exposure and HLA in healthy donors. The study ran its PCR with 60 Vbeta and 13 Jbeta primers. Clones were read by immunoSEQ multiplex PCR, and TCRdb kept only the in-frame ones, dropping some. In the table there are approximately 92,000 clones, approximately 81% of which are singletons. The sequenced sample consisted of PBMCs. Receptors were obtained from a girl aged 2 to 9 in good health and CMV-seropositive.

CDR3 bases: TGTGCCAGTAGCTACGGGACTAGCGTCTCCTACGAGCAGTACTTC. Protein sequence: CASSYGTSVSYEQYF. The chain couples TRBV19 to TRBJ2-7; 10 bases map to TRBD2. With 6 bases clipped from V and 0 bases from J, the junction kept 5 bases outside the gene matches. The germline V gene encodes CDR1 LNHDA and CDR2 SQIVND (reference sequence). The CDR3 consists of 15 residues.

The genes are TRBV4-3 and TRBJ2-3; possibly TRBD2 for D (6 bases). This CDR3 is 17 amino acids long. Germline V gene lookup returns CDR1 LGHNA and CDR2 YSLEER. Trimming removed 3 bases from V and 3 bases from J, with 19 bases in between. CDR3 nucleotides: TGCGCCAGCAGCCATGGGACCGCCGGGGGACGAACAGATACGCAGTATTTT. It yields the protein CASSHGTAGGRTDTQYF.

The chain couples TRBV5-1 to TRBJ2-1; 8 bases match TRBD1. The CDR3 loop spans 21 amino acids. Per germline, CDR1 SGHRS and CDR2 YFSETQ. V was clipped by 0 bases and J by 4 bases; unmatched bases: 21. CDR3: CASSLATTRGQGGVHYNEQFF. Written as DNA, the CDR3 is TGCGCCAGCAGCTTGGCCACCACCAGAGGACAGGGCGGGGTCCATTACAATGAGCAGTTCTTC.

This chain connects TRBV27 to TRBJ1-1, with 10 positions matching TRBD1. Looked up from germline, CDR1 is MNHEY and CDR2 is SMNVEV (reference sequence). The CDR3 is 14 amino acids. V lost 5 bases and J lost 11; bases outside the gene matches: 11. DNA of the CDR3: TGTGCCAGCAGTCCCCTCCGACAGGGGGCATGGGCTTTCTTT. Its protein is CASSPLRQGAWAFF.

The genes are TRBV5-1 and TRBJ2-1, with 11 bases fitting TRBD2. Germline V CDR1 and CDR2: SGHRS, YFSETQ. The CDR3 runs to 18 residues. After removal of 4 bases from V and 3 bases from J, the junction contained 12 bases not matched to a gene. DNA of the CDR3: TGCGCCAGCAGCCTGTCGCGGTCCGGGACTAGCGGCTACAATGAGCAGTTCTTC. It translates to CASSLSRSGTSGYNEQFF.

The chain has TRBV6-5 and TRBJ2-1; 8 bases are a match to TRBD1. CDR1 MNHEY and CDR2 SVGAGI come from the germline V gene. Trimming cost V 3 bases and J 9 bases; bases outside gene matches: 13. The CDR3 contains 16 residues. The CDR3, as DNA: TGTGCCAGCAGTTATGGGCAGGGGGCGCAGGGTGCTGAGCAGTTCTTC. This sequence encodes CASSYGQGAQGAEQFF.

Written as DNA, the CDR3 is TGCGCCAGCAGCCAAGACCCACAGGGCCCTAAACGTCAGCCCCAGCATTTT. It translates to CASSQDPQGPKRQPQHF. The chain uses TRBV4-1 and TRBJ1-5; perhaps TRBD1 as D (6 bases). This CDR3 has 17 amino acids. Germline CDR1 MGHRA, CDR2 YSYEKL. Trimming removed 0 bases from V and 6 bases from J, with 18 bases in between.

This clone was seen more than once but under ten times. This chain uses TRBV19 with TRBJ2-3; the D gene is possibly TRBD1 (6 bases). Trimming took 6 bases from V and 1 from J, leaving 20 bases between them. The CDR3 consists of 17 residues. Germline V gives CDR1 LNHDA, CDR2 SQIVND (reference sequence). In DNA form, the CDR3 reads TGTGCCAGTAGCCTAAAATCAGGGGTATCAGGCACAGATACGCAGTATTTT. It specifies CASSLKSGVSGTDTQYF.

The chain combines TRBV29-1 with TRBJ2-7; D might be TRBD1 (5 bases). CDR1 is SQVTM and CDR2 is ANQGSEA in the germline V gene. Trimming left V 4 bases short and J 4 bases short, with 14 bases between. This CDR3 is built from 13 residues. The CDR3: CSVGLGYRYEQYF. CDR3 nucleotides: TGCAGCGTTGGGCTCGGCTACAGGTACGAGCAGTACTTC.

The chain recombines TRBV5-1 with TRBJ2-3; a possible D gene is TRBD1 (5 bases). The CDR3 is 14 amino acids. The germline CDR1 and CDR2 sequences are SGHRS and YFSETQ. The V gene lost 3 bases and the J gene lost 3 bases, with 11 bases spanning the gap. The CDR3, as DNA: TGCGCCAGCAGCTCCGACAGACTGACAGATACGCAGTATTTT. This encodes CASSSDRLTDTQYF.

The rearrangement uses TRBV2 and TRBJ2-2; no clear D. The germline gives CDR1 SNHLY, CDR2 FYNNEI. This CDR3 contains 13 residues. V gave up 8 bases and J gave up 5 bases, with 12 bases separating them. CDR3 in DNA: TGTGCCAGCGTTCCTGACATTACCGGGGAGCTGTTTTTT. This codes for CASVPDITGELFF. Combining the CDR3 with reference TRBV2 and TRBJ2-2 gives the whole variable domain EPEVTQTPSHQVTQMGQEVILRCVPISNHLYFYWYRQILGQKVEFLVSFYNNEISEKSEIFDDQFSVERPDGSNFTLKIRSTKLEDSAMYFCASVPDITGELFFGEGSRLTVL.

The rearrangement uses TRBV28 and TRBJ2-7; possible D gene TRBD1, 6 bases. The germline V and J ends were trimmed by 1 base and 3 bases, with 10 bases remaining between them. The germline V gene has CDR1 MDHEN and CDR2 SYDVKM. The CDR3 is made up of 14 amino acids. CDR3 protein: CASSLYRALYEQYF. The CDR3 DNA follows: TGTGCCAGCAGTTTATACAGGGCACTCTACGAGCAGTACTTC.

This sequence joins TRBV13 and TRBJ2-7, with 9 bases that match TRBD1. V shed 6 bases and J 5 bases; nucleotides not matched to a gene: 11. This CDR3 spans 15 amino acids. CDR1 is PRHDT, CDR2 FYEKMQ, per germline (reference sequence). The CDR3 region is CASRSTGTGLHEQYF. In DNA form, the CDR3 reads TGTGCCAGCAGATCCACCGGGACAGGGCTCCACGAGCAGTACTTC.

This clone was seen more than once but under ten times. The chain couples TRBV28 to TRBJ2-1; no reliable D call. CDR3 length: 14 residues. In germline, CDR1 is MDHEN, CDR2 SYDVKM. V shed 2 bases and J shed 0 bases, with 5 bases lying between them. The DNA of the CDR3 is TGTGCCAGCAGTTTACCTAGCTCCTACAATGAGCAGTTCTTC. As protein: CASSLPSSYNEQFF.

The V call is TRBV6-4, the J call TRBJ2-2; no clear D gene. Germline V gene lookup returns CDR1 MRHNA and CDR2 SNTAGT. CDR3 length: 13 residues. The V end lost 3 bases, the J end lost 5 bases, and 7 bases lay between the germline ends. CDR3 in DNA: TGTGCCAGCAGTGAAAGCGAAACCGGGGAGCTGTTTTTT. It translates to CASSESETGELFF.

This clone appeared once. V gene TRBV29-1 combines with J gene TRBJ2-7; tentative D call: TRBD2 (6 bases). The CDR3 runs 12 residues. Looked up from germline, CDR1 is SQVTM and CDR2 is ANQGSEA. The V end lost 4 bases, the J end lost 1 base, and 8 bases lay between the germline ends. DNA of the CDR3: TGCAGCGTTGTGGCGGGATCCTACGAGCAGTACTTC. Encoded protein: CSVVAGSYEQYF.

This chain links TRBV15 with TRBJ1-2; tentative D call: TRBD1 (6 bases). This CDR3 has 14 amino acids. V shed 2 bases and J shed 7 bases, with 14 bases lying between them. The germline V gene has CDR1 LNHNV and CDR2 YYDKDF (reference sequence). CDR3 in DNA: TGTGCCACCAGCAGACCATTACAGGGCGGTGGCTACACCTTC. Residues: CATSRPLQGGGYTF.

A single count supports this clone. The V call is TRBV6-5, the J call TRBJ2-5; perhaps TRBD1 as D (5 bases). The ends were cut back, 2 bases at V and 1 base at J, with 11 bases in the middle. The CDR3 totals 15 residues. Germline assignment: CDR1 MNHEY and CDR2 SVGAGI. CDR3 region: CASSYRGSAQETQYF. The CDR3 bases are TGTGCCAGCAGTTACAGGGGCTCCGCCCAAGAGACCCAGTACTTC.